The sequence of this TCR beta chain was determined in a study of T-cell reconstitution after alpha-beta-depleted transplantation in children. Broader study findings: Newly generated T cells supplied most T-cell counts and diversity one year post-transplant. Diversity of TCRbeta at day 60 was high in some patients, arising from surviving recipient T cells and thymic progenitors.

This clonotype was picked up a small number of times. Its antigen remains unknown. Sequence at one end of the junction differs from germline and may be a read error. TCRbeta library preparation incorporated unique molecular identifiers. One entry per CDR3 protein results from TCRdb running MiXCR on the PCR reads. The table lists roughly 200,000 distinct CDR3 sequences, approximately 7% of them singletons, with 5.5% in the top ten. From germline, CDR1 is PRHDT and CDR2 FYEKMQ (reference sequence). The CDR3 length is 16 residues. The sequencing used PBMCs, collected before TCRalphabeta/CD19-depleted stem cell transplant. The sequence derives from a boy aged 2 to 10 with acute lymphoblastic leukemia, due to receive a stem cell transplant. The V and J genes are TRBV13 and TRBJ1-5; no reliable D call. CDR3: CASSLGRLGSNQPQHF. The CDR3 nucleotides read TGTGCCAGCAGCCTAGGTCGACTAGGGAGCAATCAGCCCCAGCATTTT.